This T cell receptor (beta chain) comes out of a study of shared clonotypes between healthy human individuals (dated by TCRdb to 2018 to 2020). Study-wide context: The cohort included three men and a couple of women between 18 and 49 years of age. To increase sequencing depth and limit assay-specific biases, different laboratories used diverse techniques to prepare libraries and sequence TCR repertoires. The study deeply sequenced blood TCR repertoires of five healthy adults to estimate repertoire size and the extent of clonotype sharing between individuals. Between about 0.8 and 9.5 billion PBMCs per donor were obtained by leukapheresis. Per donor, three plates each were used for CD4 naive and CD4 memory, two for CD8 naive, and one for CD8 memory. The paper's findings and limits, for the study overall: Rarefaction of sorted-subset datasets indicated incomplete sequencing despite the large sequencing depth. Sampling was limited to blood, and TCR repertoires in tissue likely differ from TCR repertoires in blood. When a handful of donors were compared, the shared fraction of clonotypes was around 4.6% for naive CD4, around 3.6% for naive CD8, more than 2% for memory CD4, and less than 0.5% for memory CD8. The small number of donors limited the genetic and exposure-history diversity represented. Based on pairwise subsampling, the degree of clonotype sharing among donors was expected to be affected by sequencing depth. Naive subsets generally had larger estimated clonotype richness than memory subsets did. Compared with non-shared clonotypes, clonotypes shared by all four sorted-subset donors had higher generation probabilities.

This clone was picked up a small number of times. The specificity of this receptor is unknown. No quality values exist for individual bases; no much larger clone is one base distant. Healthy HIV-negative adults with no recently reported acute infections or vaccinations were included as donors. Only Caucasian adults living in Nashville, Tennessee, USA were represented among the donors. CD4+ T cells were enriched through magnetic negative selection, after which naive cells were positively selected on CD45RA and the remaining negative fraction served as the memory subset. Blood was obtained by leukapheresis, after which PBMCs were separated by Ficoll-Histopaque density gradient centrifugation and cryopreserved in liquid nitrogen vapor phase. Analytical flow cytometry was used to check the purity and quantity of every magnetically sorted T cell population. Each sorted fraction had its genomic DNA isolated and then quantified by UV absorbance on a Nanodrop 2000c.

Using the deep immunoSEQ assay, TCR CDR3 regions were amplified from genomic DNA by multiplex PCR. For each cell subset, the extracted genomic DNA was distributed evenly across all wells of several immunoSEQ 96-well plates, and each plate served as one replicate. For sorted subsets, 150 to 250 ng genomic DNA, equal to tens of thousands of T cell genomes, was loaded into each replicate PCR. Purified libraries were measured with a Qubit 3.0 fluorometer, size-checked on a Bioanalyzer 2100, and measured again with the KAPA Library Quantification kit. Every immunoSEQ 96-well plate was sequenced on a separate single-read 150-cycle Illumina NextSeq 550 flow cell. From the authors' description of their analysis: Because the immunoSEQ output included only junctional sequences and no quality scores, the filtering could not be the same as the filtering used for full-length reads. To assign V/J genes and CDR3, sequences were annotated against IMGT germline references using PyIR, a Python wrapper for IgBLAST v1.9. Reads with weak V/J assignments (E-value above 1e-6), missing CDR3, stop codons, out-of-frame junctions, or ambiguous translated residues were removed. V3J clonotypes were defined as sequences sharing the same inferred V gene, J gene, and CDR3 amino acid sequence. Percentage overlap between repertoires was computed as shared unique clonotypes divided by the size of the smaller repertoire. Repertoire richness was assessed with RTK rarefaction, the Chao1 estimator, and Recon v2.1 estimates of unobserved clonotypes. OLGA was used to compute generation probabilities for all TCRbeta clonotypes that the gDNA method yielded from a handful of donors. What TCRdb holds here is the immuneACCESS table cut down to in-frame rearrangements. Part of the clones is not present; checked against another copy, under half of the missing clones reflect an unresolved V gene, and the others are unexplained. V, J and clone size are taken as reported in that table, and D and trimming were inferred from the DNA itself. The sample yields approximately 1.1 million clones; approximately 80% were counted once. Jointly, the top ten make up approximately 0.5% of the sample.

The CDR3 spans 15 residues, from the cysteine through the phenylalanine. This entry keeps only the CDR3 DNA: 45 bases, framed from base 1. In the germline V gene, CDR1 corresponds to SGDLS and CDR2 to YYNGEE. V is trimmed back by 3 bases and J by 0 bases, and the junction contains 3 bases that no gene match accounts for. The chain links TRBV9 with TRBJ2-1, and TRBD2 aligns with 7 junction nucleotides. What was sequenced was memory CD4+ T cells from PBMCs. Reading the label with the study, this specimen's cell subset or site is: CD45RA-negative fraction. The receptor was isolated from a man aged 18 to 29 in good health. Some clones in this sample may be carry-over from other donors' samples. The bases read TGTGCCAGCAGCGCCACTAGCGACTCCTACAATGAGCAGTTCTTC. Translated, it gives CASSATSDSYNEQFF.